This T cell receptor (beta chain) was obtained from a study of blood T cell repertoires in COVID-19. Sequencing was performed with immunoSEQ multiplex PCR; in TCRdb, only in-frame clones are kept and a portion is missing. This sample has about 280,000 clones, with approximately 85% found just once. V was shortened by 11 bases and J by 7 bases, with 14 bases between the two germline ends. CDR1 is MGHDK and CDR2 is SYGVNS in the germline V gene. The CDR3 loop spans 11 amino acids. This clone showed up just a few times. This clonotype was sampled from a man aged 18 to 29 with active or convalescent COVID-19. The rearrangement links TRBV25-1 to TRBJ1-2, with a weak D call TRBD1 (5 bases). Sequencing was performed on peripheral blood. The DNA of the CDR3 is TGTGCCTCCACGGGGGGAAGTGGCTACACCTTC. Amino acids: CASTGGSGYTF.